The 4 T cell receptor beta chains below were found in one sample sequenced in a study of T-cell reconstitution after alpha-beta-depleted transplantation in children. Unique molecular identifiers were incorporated into the prepared TCRbeta library. TCRdb re-called the PCR reads through MiXCR, storing one row per CDR3 protein. The sample has about 980,000 distinct CDR3 sequences; about 29% are singletons. The starting material was PBMCs, mostly from graft donor cells, obtained 360 days after TCRalphabeta/CD19-depleted stem cell transplant. Receptor source: a boy under two years old who had a stem cell transplant for SCID, so the T cells may come from the graft donor.

This clonotype was recorded a few times. Written as DNA, the CDR3 is TGTGCCACCCCGTGGAGTTTGAACACCGGGGAGCTGTTTTTT. Encoded protein: CATPWSLNTGELFF. The rearrangement uses TRBV24-1 and TRBJ2-2; D unclear. The germline V gene encodes CDR1 KGHDR and CDR2 SFDVKD. V lost 9 bases and J lost 1, with 11 bases in between. This CDR3 comprises 14 residues.

This clonotype was recorded only once. The rearrangement uses TRBV20-1 and TRBJ2-1; D possibly corresponds to TRBD1 (6 bases). The CDR3 has 14 amino acids. The ends were cut back, 3 bases at V and 6 bases at J, with 15 bases in the middle. The V gene's germline CDR1 is DFQATT and CDR2 SNEGSKA (reference sequence). CDR3 amino acids: CSASTNLGGNEQFF. The CDR3 nucleotides are TGCAGTGCTAGCACTAACTTAGGGGGCAATGAGCAGTTCTTC.

The rearrangement uses TRBV4-1 and TRBJ2-3, with 12 bases aligning to TRBD2. V shed 5 bases, J shed 1 base, and the junction held 4 bases outside the gene matches. Germline assignment: CDR1 MGHRA and CDR2 YSYEKL. This CDR3 comprises 16 residues. The CDR3 loop is CASSRGLAGRTDTQYF. DNA for the CDR3: TGCGCCAGCAGCAGAGGACTAGCGGGGCGCACAGATACGCAGTATTTT.

The chain joins TRBV9 to TRBJ1-2, with a possible D match to TRBD1 (5 bases). Germline assignment: CDR1 SGDLS and CDR2 YYNGEE. Trimming left V 0 bases short and J 8 bases short, with 17 bases between. The CDR3 spans 15 residues. The CDR3 bases are TGTGCCAGCAGCGTAGATGGGGGGAACCTTTGGGGCTACACCTTC. Its protein is CASSVDGGNLWGYTF.